The clone carrying this T cell receptor (beta chain) was detected many times. Its specificity is not known. The sample originates from a study of T cells after yellow fever vaccination. The study, taken as a whole, reports: Most primary-vaccination clones reappeared after the booster (about 97% CD4, approximately 88% CD8). Though it reached lower strength, the secondary response hit its peak faster, day 5 versus 15.

Universal primer sites and UMIs were introduced during 5'RACE template-switching synthesis of TCR cDNA. TCRdb itself ran the 5' RACE reads through MiXCR, one entry per CDR3 protein. The table records approximately 330,000 distinct CDR3 sequences, 4.1% of them present only once. This CDR3 has 16 amino acids. Germline CDR1 is DFQATT and CDR2 is SNEGSKA (reference sequence). V dropped 5 bases and J dropped 3; count of bases not matched to a gene: 12. The chain joins TRBV20-1 to TRBJ2-3; 9 bases are a match to TRBD2. This sequence was found in a man aged 18 to 35 who received the YFV17D yellow fever vaccine. The sample here was PBMCs, taken 5 days after the yellow fever booster vaccination. CDR3 nucleotides: TGCAGTGCTGCGGGAGGGGGGGGCGTTGTAACAGATACGCAGTATTTT. The encoded protein is CSAAGGGGVVTDTQYF.